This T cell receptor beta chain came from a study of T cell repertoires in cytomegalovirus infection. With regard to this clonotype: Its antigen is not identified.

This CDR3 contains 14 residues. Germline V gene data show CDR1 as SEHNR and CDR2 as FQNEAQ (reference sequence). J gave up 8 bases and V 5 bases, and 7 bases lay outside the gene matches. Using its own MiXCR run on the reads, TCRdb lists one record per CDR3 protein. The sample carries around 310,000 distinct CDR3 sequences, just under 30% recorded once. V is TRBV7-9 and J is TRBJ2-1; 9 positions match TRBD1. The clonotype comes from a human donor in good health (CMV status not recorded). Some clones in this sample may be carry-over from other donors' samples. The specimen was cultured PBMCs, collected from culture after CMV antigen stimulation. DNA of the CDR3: TGTGCCAGCAGCAAGGGCACAGGGGGCGATGAGCAGTTCTTC. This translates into CASSKGTGGDEQFF.